The 6 T cell receptor beta chains given below trace back to one sample, sequenced in a study of Ad26.COV2.S vaccination and SARS-CoV-2 variants. This sample's treatment: 15 to 20 received Ad26.COV2.S at low or high dose, single or two shots; roughly five received placebo; per-sample allocation not given. Material that was analyzed had been drawn on day 63 after the first vaccine or placebo injection. Sequencing was performed with immunoSEQ multiplex PCR; in TCRdb, only in-frame clones are kept and a portion is missing. The sample holds about 400,000 clones, about 83% seen once. Material: peripheral blood, obtained in a trial of Ad26.COV2.S vaccine versus placebo. The receptors were sampled from a person between 18 and 65 years old who received the Ad26.COV2.S COVID-19 vaccine or a placebo.

The chain combines TRBV19 with TRBJ1-5; D ambiguous. The germline V gene has CDR1 LNHDA and CDR2 SQIVND (reference sequence). The CDR3 length is 15 residues. V was clipped by 6 bases and J by 1 base, with 13 bases between them. The CDR3 loop reads CASRFFAGSNQPQHF. CDR3 sequence (DNA): TGTGCCAGTAGATTTTTTGCAGGCAGCAATCAGCCCCAGCATTTT.

The gene calls are TRBV7-9 and TRBJ2-7; D is perhaps TRBD1 or TRBD2 (5 bases each). There are 15 residues in the CDR3. Germline V gene lookup returns CDR1 SEHNR and CDR2 FQNEAQ (reference sequence). V lost 2 bases, J lost 5 bases, and 16 bases lay in between. The CDR3 DNA reads TGTGCCAGCAGCTTAAGTCTGGGGGACGCCCACGAGCAGTACTTC. This translates into CASSLSLGDAHEQYF.

The V gene is TRBV30, the J gene TRBJ1-6; D is unresolved. This CDR3 contains 15 residues. V was clipped by 4 bases and J by 3 bases, with 13 bases between them. Germline values: CDR1 GTSNPN, CDR2 SVGIG (reference sequence). CDR3 in DNA: TGTGCCTGGACCTTCGGTAGGATCTATAATTCACCCCTCCACTTT. Encoded protein: CAWTFGRIYNSPLHF.

The chain combines TRBV6-5 with TRBJ1-5, with a possible D match to TRBD1 (5 bases). Trimming pared 9 bases from V and 2 bases from J, leaving 17 bases between. Germline CDR1 is MNHEY and CDR2 is SVGAGI. The CDR3 length is 15 residues. CDR3 nucleotides: TGTGCCAGTAGGGACGGTGTACGGGGCAATCAGCCCCAGCATTTT. Its translation is CASRDGVRGNQPQHF.

The chain has TRBV12-3 or TRBV12-4 and TRBJ2-1; D is possibly TRBD2 (6 bases). This CDR3 spans 13 amino acids. V dropped 3 bases and J dropped 10 bases, with 13 bases sitting between them. The CDR3 sequence: CASSFGGADEQFF. The CDR3 bases are TGTGCCAGCAGTTTCGGAGGGGCGGACGAGCAGTTCTTC.

This sequence joins TRBV7-8 and TRBJ1-1, with D possibly matching TRBD1 (5 bases). V shed 2 bases and J shed 6 bases, with 16 bases lying between them. Germline CDR1 reads SGHVS; CDR2 reads FQNEAQ. The CDR3 runs 15 residues. The CDR3 sequence: CASSLIPGLGAEAFF. The CDR3 nucleotides are TGTGCCAGCAGCTTAATACCAGGGCTGGGCGCTGAAGCTTTCTTT.